Each of the 24 T cell receptor beta chains below was sequenced from the same sample in a study of CD8 T cells in Susac syndrome. Random hexamers primed reverse transcription of roughly 0.45 to 1 ug RNA. TCRdb ran MiXCR on the immunoSEQ multiplex PCR reads and lists one entry per CDR3 protein. The top ten hold approximately 0.12% of the sample, which has about 300,000 distinct CDR3 sequences, roughly 81% seen once. Sequenced sample: CD8+ T cells from PBMCs. These receptor sequences come from a human donor with multiple sclerosis.

This clonotype was seen a few times. The genes are TRBV11-2 and TRBJ2-1; D possibly corresponds to TRBD2 (6 bases). The germline V and J ends were trimmed by 5 bases and 1 base, with 15 bases remaining between them. CDR3 size: 16 residues. The germline V gene encodes CDR1 SGHAT and CDR2 FQNNGV. The CDR3 region is CASSPRRGKSYNEQFF. The CDR3 DNA reads TGTGCCAGCAGCCCCCGTCGGGGGAAATCCTACAATGAGCAGTTCTTC.

The chain is built from TRBV19 and TRBJ2-1, with 11 positions matching TRBD2. The length of the CDR3 is 19 residues. With V trimmed by 2 bases and J by 3 bases, 12 bases remained unmatched. CDR1 LNHDA and CDR2 SQIVND come from the germline V gene (reference sequence). The CDR3 reads CASSIIYSPTSGSYNEQFF. In nucleotides, the CDR3 is TGTGCCAGTAGTATAATTTATTCGCCAACTAGCGGGAGCTACAATGAGCAGTTCTTC.

This clonotype was detected only once. J is TRBJ2-2 and V is TRBV20-1, with no clear D. Germline V gene sequence: CDR1 DFQATT, CDR2 SNEGSKA (reference sequence). V was shortened by 0 bases and J by 3 bases, with 14 bases between the two germline ends. The CDR3 loop spans 16 amino acids. CDR3 sequence (DNA): TGCAGTGCTAGAGATTATAGTGAAAAAGACACCGGGGAGCTGTTTTTT. Its protein is CSARDYSEKDTGELFF.

The rearrangement uses TRBV28 and TRBJ1-4; TRBD1 agrees at 7 bases. The CDR3 covers 17 residues. Germline CDR1 MDHEN, CDR2 SYDVKM. Trimming removed 5 bases from V and 6 bases from J; junction bases left unmatched: 15. The CDR3 DNA reads as TGTGCCAGCAGTCACCGGACAGGCCGGGTTACGCATGAAAAACTGTTTTTT. This codes for CASSHRTGRVTHEKLFF.

DNA of the CDR3: TGTGCCAGCAGTTACTCCTTTTTGTTGGGACAGGCCGCGCAAGATAGCAATCAGCCCCAGCATTTT. It yields the protein CASSYSFLLGQAAQDSNQPQHF. The V gene is TRBV6-2 or TRBV6-3, the J gene TRBJ1-5, with TRBD1 identical over 8 bases. With 0 bases clipped from V and 0 bases from J, the junction kept 19 bases outside the gene matches. The germline CDR1 and CDR2 sequences are MNHEY and SVGEGT. The CDR3 sequence is 22 residues long.

The genes are TRBV27 and TRBJ1-2; no reliable D call. CDR3 length: 13 amino acids. The germline gives CDR1 MNHEY, CDR2 SMNVEV (reference sequence). Trimming cost V 3 bases and J 0 bases, with 5 bases left between them. CDR3 DNA sequence: TGTGCCAGCAGTTTTACACCTAACTATGGCTACACCTTC. Translating gives CASSFTPNYGYTF.

Here the CDR3 reads CASGGTDAELFF. For the CDR3, the DNA is TGTGCCAGCGGCGGGACTGATGCGGAGCTGTTTTTT. The chain couples TRBV2 to TRBJ2-2; D is possibly TRBD2 (6 bases). The CDR3 spans 12 residues. Germline CDR1 reads SNHLY; CDR2 reads FYNNEI. The ends were cut back, 8 bases at V and 10 bases at J, with 14 bases in the middle.

This clonotype was seen only once. The chain has TRBV30 and TRBJ1-1, with a possible D match to TRBD1 (5 bases). With 2 bases removed from V and 0 bases from J, the gap between germline ends came to 13 bases. Per germline, CDR1 GTSNPN and CDR2 SVGIG (reference sequence). The length of the CDR3 is 15 residues. CDR3 region: CAWSLGTGMNTEAFF. DNA for the CDR3: TGTGCCTGGAGTCTAGGAACAGGAATGAACACTGAAGCTTTCTTT.

The CDR3 sequence is CASSVGSGSSYEQYF. For the CDR3, the DNA is TGTGCCAGCAGCGTAGGGAGCGGGAGCTCCTACGAGCAGTACTTC. The V and J genes are TRBV9 and TRBJ2-7; 8 bases agree with TRBD2. This CDR3 contains 15 residues. Germline V gene lookup returns CDR1 SGDLS and CDR2 YYNGEE. V shed 0 bases and J 0 bases; nucleotides not matched to a gene: 2.

V is TRBV30 and J is TRBJ1-6; 9 bases fit TRBD1. V lost 2 bases and J lost 7; bases outside the gene matches: 9. Germline V gives CDR1 GTSNPN, CDR2 SVGIG (reference sequence). The CDR3 has 16 amino acids. The CDR3 here is CAWSSKDRGLNSPLHF. The CDR3 bases are TGTGCCTGGAGTTCAAAAGACAGGGGGTTAAATTCACCCCTCCACTTT.

The chain employs TRBV6-1 and TRBJ1-1; 8 bases match TRBD1. CDR1 is MNHNS, CDR2 SASEGT, per germline. V shed 6 bases and J 0 bases; nucleotides not matched to a gene: 15. The CDR3 loop spans 18 amino acids. CDR3 residues: CASRHILLRTGMNTEAFF. The CDR3 nucleotides read TGTGCCAGCAGGCATATACTCCTCCGGACAGGGATGAACACTGAAGCTTTCTTT.

The table lists this clonotype with a few counts. This chain links TRBV6-5 with TRBJ2-7; TRBD1 is a possible D gene (6 bases). The CDR3 consists of 14 residues. Germline V CDR1 and CDR2: MNHEY, SVGAGI. V was cut by 1 base and J by 2 bases, with 9 bases left in between. The chain's CDR3 is CASSYLQGPYEQYF. CDR3 nucleotides: TGTGCCAGCAGTTACTTGCAGGGGCCCTACGAGCAGTACTTC.

This clonotype was picked up a small number of times. The chain couples TRBV7-9 to TRBJ2-7, with 9 bases matching TRBD2. V was pared by 2 bases and J by 4 bases, with 9 bases of the junction left unmatched. The CDR3 length is 16 residues. Germline V gene sequence: CDR1 SEHNR, CDR2 FQNEAQ (reference sequence). CDR3 protein: CASSLSVSSGTYEQYF. DNA of the CDR3: TGTGCCAGCAGCTTAAGTGTGTCTAGCGGGACTTACGAGCAGTACTTC.

The chain joins TRBV15 to TRBJ2-4; D gene ambiguous. V was trimmed by 0 bases and J by 7 bases, leaving 13 bases between them. The CDR3 is 15 residues long. Looked up from germline, CDR1 is LNHNV and CDR2 is YYDKDF (reference sequence). CDR3 in amino acids: CATSRDRGVGNIQYF. In DNA form, the CDR3 reads TGTGCCACCAGCAGAGATCGTGGGGTGGGGAACATTCAGTACTTC.

The chain recombines TRBV10-3 with TRBJ2-6, with D hard to call. The V end was cut by 2 bases, the J end by 0 bases, with 14 bases between. In germline, CDR1 is ENHRY, CDR2 SYGVKD. The CDR3 is made up of 18 amino acids. The chain's CDR3 is CAISESTLDGSGANVLTF. The CDR3 bases are TGTGCCATCAGTGAGAGTACGTTGGACGGCTCTGGGGCCAACGTCCTGACTTTC.

This chain connects TRBV5-4 to TRBJ2-3; D call uncertain. V lost 7 bases and J 2 bases, leaving 8 bases between the germline ends. This CDR3 contains 12 residues. Germline loops: CDR1 SGHNT, CDR2 YYREEE (reference sequence). The CDR3 loop reads CASSNITDTQYF. In nucleotides, the CDR3 is TGTGCCAGCTCGAATATCACAGATACGCAGTATTTT.

The V call is TRBV7-9, the J call TRBJ2-7, with TRBD1 matching over 7 bases. The germline V gene encodes CDR1 SEHNR and CDR2 FQNEAQ (reference sequence). The CDR3 runs 15 residues. V trimming: 5 bases; J trimming: 1 base; junction bases outside the gene matches: 8. Here the CDR3 DNA reads TGTGCCAGCAGCCCCCCACAGGGGCCGTCCTACGAGCAGTACTTC. Protein sequence: CASSPPQGPSYEQYF.

The chain has TRBV12-3 or TRBV12-4 and TRBJ2-1; weak D call: TRBD2 (5 bases). Between the trimmed V and J ends, which lost 6 bases and 7 bases, there was a span of 19 bases. CDR3 size: 15 residues. The CDR3 DNA follows: TGTGCCAGCAGCGAAACTAGTTCCTCGGAAAATGAGCAGTTCTTC. Translated: CASSETSSSENEQFF.

This rearrangement joins TRBV28 to TRBJ2-1, with 8 bases that match TRBD1. Per the germline V gene, CDR1 is MDHEN and CDR2 is SYDVKM. This CDR3 contains 16 residues. V lost 7 bases to trimming and J lost 9 bases; unmatched junction nucleotides: 17. This chain's CDR3 is CASIPAGTGLFVEQFF. The CDR3 region has the DNA TGTGCCAGCATCCCGGCGGGGACAGGTCTTTTTGTTGAGCAGTTCTTC.

The chain couples TRBV7-3 to TRBJ2-4, with D perhaps TRBD1 or TRBD2 (6 bases each). The CDR3 sequence is 15 residues long. The V end lost 5 bases, the J end lost 4 bases, and 15 bases lay between the germline ends. Germline loops: CDR1 SGHTA, CDR2 FQGTGA. The CDR3 here is CASSLPQGGKNIQYF. Written as DNA, the CDR3 is TGTGCCAGCAGCCTACCACAGGGAGGTAAAAACATTCAGTACTTC.

The chain links TRBV30 to TRBJ2-7; TRBD1 matches at 7 bases. The V gene end was trimmed by 2 bases and the J gene end by 3 bases; junction bases not matched to a gene: 13. Germline assignment: CDR1 GTSNPN and CDR2 SVGIG (reference sequence). The CDR3 length is 16 residues. CDR3 DNA: TGTGCCTGGAGTAACCCCCTCGTAGGGGGCCGCTACGAGCAGTACTTC. It is translated as CAWSNPLVGGRYEQYF.

This rearrangement joins TRBV14 to TRBJ2-7, with TRBD2 matching over 9 bases. Trimming cost V 5 bases and J 4 bases; bases outside gene matches: 9. Germline CDR1 SGHDN, CDR2 FVKESK. The CDR3 consists of 15 residues. CDR3 nucleotides: TGTGCCAGCAGCGGCATAGCGGGGGAAAGATACGAGCAGTACTTC. Amino acid sequence: CASSGIAGERYEQYF.

The chain links TRBV12-3 or TRBV12-4 to TRBJ2-2; a possible D gene is TRBD1 (6 bases). Trimming left V 7 bases short and J 4 bases short, with 13 bases between. The CDR3 spans 14 residues. The CDR3 coding sequence is TGTGCCAGCACTCTAGGGGGTAGCACCGGGGAGCTGTTTTTT. Translating gives CASTLGGSTGELFF.

This clonotype was picked up one time. The rearrangement links TRBV2 to TRBJ1-2; TRBD1 matches at 11 bases. Germline CDR1 and CDR2: SNHLY and FYNNEI. V was pared by 6 bases and J by 4 bases, with 7 bases of the junction left unmatched. This CDR3 is 15 amino acids long. The CDR3 reads CASRGPGTGGYGYTF. In DNA, the CDR3 is TGTGCCAGCAGAGGTCCCGGGACAGGGGGCTATGGCTACACCTTC.